The next 2 T cell receptor beta chains were all read from a single sample in a study of blood T cell repertoires in COVID-19. Method: immunoSEQ multiplex PCR; TCRdb's copy keeps in-frame clones and lacks some. The sample shows about 220,000 clones, 65% to 90% of them seen only once. Sample: peripheral blood. The source is a woman between 65 and 79 years old with COVID-19, enrolled during active disease.

V is TRBV19 and J is TRBJ1-2, with 7 bases lining up with TRBD1. From germline, CDR1 is LNHDA and CDR2 SQIVND (reference sequence). Trimming at V came to 6 bases and at J to 0 bases, leaving 4 bases not matched to a gene. This CDR3 is built from 14 residues. CDR3 nucleotide sequence: TGTGCCAGTAGCAGCCAGGGGGCTAACTATGGCTACACCTTC. It translates to CASSSQGANYGYTF. Variable domain in full (rest from reference TRBV19 and TRBJ1-2): DGGITQSPKYLFRKEGQNVTLSCEQNLNHDAMYWYRQDPGQGLRLIYYSQIVNDFQKGDIAEGYSVSREKKESFPLTVTSAQKNPTAFYLCASSSQGANYGYTFGSGTRLTVV.

V and J are TRBV30 and TRBJ1-1, with a possible D match to TRBD1 (5 bases). The CDR3 loop spans 15 amino acids. Germline V lookup: CDR1 GTSNPN, CDR2 SVGIG (reference sequence). V shed 1 base and J shed 2 bases, with 14 bases lying between them. CDR3: CAWSGQGVGNTEAFF. CDR3 DNA sequence: TGTGCCTGGAGTGGGCAGGGCGTGGGAAACACTGAAGCTTTCTTT.